Following are 8 T cell receptor beta chains from one sample sequenced in a study of T cell changes during pregnancy in multiple sclerosis. TCRdb keeps only in-frame clones here, not all; method: immunoSEQ multiplex PCR. Of about 60,000 clones in the sample, 90% to 95% were seen once. Source: CD4+ T cells from peripheral blood mononuclear cells, taken in the first trimester of pregnancy. These receptors all come from a female donor with multiple sclerosis, enrolled in a pregnancy study.

This clone was seen a single time. This rearrangement joins TRBV7-2 to TRBJ1-1; D possibly corresponds to TRBD1 (5 bases). Looked up from germline, CDR1 is SGHTA and CDR2 is FQGNSA. The CDR3 covers 14 residues. Between the trimmed V and J ends, which lost 2 bases and 1 base, there was a span of 8 bases. As DNA, the CDR3 is TGTGCCAGCAGCTTATACAGGCCGAACACTGAAGCTTTCTTT. Protein: CASSLYRPNTEAFF.

This chain joins TRBV7-9 and TRBJ2-7; D is perhaps TRBD2 (6 bases). Trimming pared 3 bases from V and 4 bases from J, leaving 19 bases between. Germline V CDR1 and CDR2: SEHNR, FQNEAQ (reference sequence). This CDR3 is 16 amino acids long. CDR3 sequence reads: CASSFGGVPARYEQYF. CDR3 nucleotides: TGTGCCAGCAGCTTCGGGGGTGTCCCAGCCCGGTACGAGCAGTACTTC.

The V call is TRBV4-3, the J call TRBJ1-6; perhaps TRBD1 as D (5 bases). The V and J ends lost 1 base and 4 bases respectively, with 8 bases between them. The V gene's germline CDR1 is LGHNA and CDR2 YSLEER. The CDR3 runs to 15 residues. The CDR3 protein is CASSQGGLYNSPLHF. In DNA form, the CDR3 reads TGCGCCAGCAGCCAAGGGGGACTATATAATTCACCCCTCCACTTT.

The genes are TRBV14 and TRBJ2-1; 11 nucleotides agree with TRBD1. Germline assignment: CDR1 SGHDN and CDR2 FVKESK. This CDR3 has 16 residues. Trimming at V came to 0 bases and at J to 6 bases, leaving 4 bases not matched to a gene. CDR3 nucleotides: TGTGCCAGCAGCCAAGAATGGGGGACAGGGGGCAATGAGCAGTTCTTC. Translating it yields CASSQEWGTGGNEQFF.

The chain employs TRBV6-6 and TRBJ1-5; 8 bases are shared with TRBD1. J was trimmed by 7 bases and V by 6 bases; bases with no gene match: 5. This CDR3 has 13 residues. Germline V gene sequence: CDR1 MNHNY, CDR2 SVGAGI (reference sequence). The CDR3 protein is CASRTGVGQPQHF. Here the CDR3 DNA reads TGTGCCAGCAGGACAGGGGTAGGCCAGCCCCAGCATTTT.

This chain uses TRBV6-5 with TRBJ1-1; 9 bases are shared with TRBD1. The V gene end was trimmed by 5 bases and the J gene end by 4 bases; junction bases not matched to a gene: 8. Germline CDR1 and CDR2: MNHEY and SVGAGI. This CDR3 is 15 amino acids long. CDR3 DNA sequence: TGTGCCAGCAGTAATACCGGGACAGGGCGCACTGAAGCTTTCTTT. Residues: CASSNTGTGRTEAFF.

In DNA, the CDR3 is TGCGCCAGCAGCCAAGAGGGCAGTAAGTTCTATGGCTACACCTTC. It codes for CASSQEGSKFYGYTF. This chain uses TRBV4-3 with TRBJ1-2, with unresolved D. The CDR3 contains 15 residues. The V and J ends lost 0 bases and 4 bases respectively, with 12 bases between them. CDR1 LGHNA and CDR2 YSLEER come from the germline V gene.

This rearrangement joins TRBV6-1 to TRBJ1-1; D is undetermined. The CDR3 consists of 13 residues. Per germline, CDR1 MNHNS and CDR2 SASEGT. Trimming took 8 bases from V and 1 from J, leaving 11 bases between them. CDR3 coding DNA: TGTGCCAGCTCTGGGCGTGCGAACACTGAAGCTTTCTTT. Protein product: CASSGRANTEAFF.